This is a list of T cell receptor beta chains from one sample in a study of blood T cells in healthy people across ages. TCRdb re-derived calls from the 5' RACE reads in MiXCR, one entry per CDR3 protein. In the table there are around 790,000 distinct CDR3 sequences, under 45% of which are singletons. What was sequenced was blood. The receptors originated from a man aged 55 to 70 in good health. Both conserved end residues are part of each CDR3. The D gene is left open where the match is weak. Not all rows give a size; the values are once, few, many and, for expanded clones, a class.

>.|TRBV15|.|TRBJ1-2
CATSRAPPGSYGCTF
TGTGCCACCAGCAGAGCACCGCCTGGGAGCTATGGCTGCACCTTC
>.|TRBV5-6|.|TRBJ1-5
CASSSRVGQPQHF
TGTGCCAGCAGCAGTAGGGTGGGGCAGCCCCAGCATTTT
>.|TRBV7-2|TRBD2|TRBJ2-5
CASSRFSGGFLETQYF
TGTGCCAGCAGCCGCTTTAGCGGGGGGTTCTTAGAGACCCAGTACTTC
>.|TRBV7-2|TRBD1|TRBJ1-1
CASSSGLQGWSAEAFF
TGTGCCAGCAGCTCAGGGCTACAGGGGTGGAGCGCTGAAGCTTTCTTT
>few|TRBV7-9|.|TRBJ1-2
CASSLIETVDGYTF
TGTGCCAGCAGCTTAATCGAAACAGTCGATGGCTACACCTTC
>.|TRBV20-1|.|TRBJ2-7
CSARGTSSEQYF
TGCAGTGCCAGGGGGACTTCTTCCGAGCAGTACTTC
>few|TRBV27|.|TRBJ2-7
CASSRRDAGTEQYF
TGTGCCAGCAGTAGACGGGACGCCGGGACCGAGCAGTACTTC
>few|TRBV12-3/TRBV12-4|TRBD2|TRBJ2-5
CASSFGGGSQETQYF
TGTGCCAGCAGTTTTGGGGGGGGATCCCAAGAGACCCAGTACTTC
>few|TRBV6-6|.|TRBJ1-6
CASSYSHGNNSPLHF
TGTGCCAGCAGTTACTCTCACGGGAATAATTCACCCCTCCACTTT
>few|TRBV4-3|.|TRBJ1-4
CASSQVGYEKLFF
TGCGCCAGCAGCCAAGTCGGTTATGAAAAACTGTTTTTT
>few|TRBV7-9|.|TRBJ2-5
CASIPSKGGDQETQYF
TGTGCCAGCATCCCGTCAAAGGGCGGGGACCAAGAGACCCAGTACTTC
>.|TRBV9|.|TRBJ2-7
CASSVVETSSSYEQYF
TGTGCCAGCAGCGTAGTCGAAACTTCCAGCTCCTACGAGCAGTACTTC
>few|TRBV12-3/TRBV12-4|.|TRBJ2-5
CASSSAPEGRETQYF
TGTGCCAGCAGTTCTGCCCCGGAGGGCCGAGAGACCCAGTACTTC
>.|TRBV29-1|.|TRBJ1-1
CSVPLPPGNTEAFF
TGCAGCGTTCCCCTACCTCCCGGGAACACTGAAGCTTTCTTT
>.|TRBV5-6|TRBD2|TRBJ2-3
CASSFAGLAGPTDTQYF
TGTGCCAGCAGCTTCGCCGGACTAGCGGGGCCCACAGATACGCAGTATTTT
>.|TRBV10-3|.|TRBJ2-3
CAAAGTDTQYF
TGTGCCGCCGCTGGGACAGATACGCAGTATTTT
>.|TRBV7-9|.|TRBJ2-5
CASSLKGWDQETQYF
TGTGCCAGCAGCTTAAAGGGGTGGGACCAAGAGACCCAGTACTTC
>once|TRBV7-9|TRBD2|TRBJ2-1
CASSSLAGRRSYNEQFF
TGTGCCAGCAGCTCACTAGCGGGGAGACGCTCCTACAATGAGCAGTTCTTC
>.|TRBV20-1|TRBD1|TRBJ2-7
CSARLPGQGFAQYF
TGCAGTGCTAGACTTCCGGGACAGGGCTTCGCCCAGTACTTC
>.|TRBV4-1|TRBD1|TRBJ1-2
CASSPGIAGTGYYGYTF
TGCGCCAGCAGCCCCGGAATCGCGGGGACAGGGTACTATGGCTACACCTTC
>.|TRBV4-1|.|TRBJ1-2
CASSQVRTAYGYTF
TGCGCCAGCAGCCAAGTGCGGACAGCCTATGGCTACACCTTC
>.|TRBV9|.|TRBJ2-5
CASSAAPNWEETQYF
TGTGCCAGCAGCGCCGCCCCAAATTGGGAAGAGACCCAGTACTTC
>.|TRBV6-2/TRBV6-3|TRBD2|TRBJ2-3
CASSSGRLVQYF
TGTGCCAGCAGCTCCGGGAGGCTCGTGCAGTATTTT
>once|TRBV7-2|.|TRBJ1-2
CASSSRVGAGGYTF
TGTGCCAGCAGCTCGCGCGTCGGGGCGGGTGGCTACACCTTC